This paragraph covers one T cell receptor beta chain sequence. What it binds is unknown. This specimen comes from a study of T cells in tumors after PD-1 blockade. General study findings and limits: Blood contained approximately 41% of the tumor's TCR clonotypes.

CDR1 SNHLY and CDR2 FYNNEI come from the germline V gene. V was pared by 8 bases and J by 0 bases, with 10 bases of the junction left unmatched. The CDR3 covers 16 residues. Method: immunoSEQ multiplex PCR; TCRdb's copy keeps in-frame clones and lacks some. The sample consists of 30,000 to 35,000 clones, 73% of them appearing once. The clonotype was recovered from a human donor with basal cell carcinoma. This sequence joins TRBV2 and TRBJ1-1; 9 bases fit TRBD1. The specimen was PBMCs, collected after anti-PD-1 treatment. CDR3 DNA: TGTGCCAGCTGTCCTACCGGGACAGGGATGAACACTGAAGCTTTCTTT. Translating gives CASCPTGTGMNTEAFF.